The present TCR beta chain was sequenced within a study of radiation and T cells in renal cell carcinoma (dated by TCRdb to 2018 to 2020). At the level of the whole study: The samples were obtained from a clinical trial, where primary renal cell carcinomas were treated with 15 Gy stereotactic body radiation therapy and then removed by nephrectomy 4 weeks afterward. A total of 53 samples underwent TCR beta sequencing, made up of some 26 tumors and about 27 peripheral blood samples. Across all 50 or so samples, several million unique CDR3 nucleotide sequences, encoding 2 million to 3 million unique CDR3 amino acid sequences, were identified.

The trim is 7 bases for V and 0 bases for J, with a gap of 8 bases between the germline ends. Measured from the cysteine to the phenylalanine, the CDR3 is 13 residues long. Only CDR3 DNA remains: 39 bases, in frame from the first base. As encoded in the germline V gene, CDR1 is SGDLS while CDR2 is YYNGEE. The sample's time point label, decoded: blood 2 weeks post-SBRT. The sample's treatment or condition label, in plain terms: 15 Gy SBRT to primary tumor, nephrectomy 4 weeks later. To follow tumor-enriched clonotypes, peripheral blood was collected serially from radiation-treated patients at baseline and again at 2 weeks and 4 weeks after SBRT. All patients had renal cell carcinoma with clear cell pathology. Genomic DNA for TCR sequencing was prepared using the QIAamp DNA Blood Mini Kit (Qiagen). The analyses included only samples that passed all quality control checks. Following the manufacturer's recommendations, the immunoSEQ kit was used to generate TCR beta libraries from genomic DNA. Library preparation used a first multiplex PCR with proprietary primers, then a second PCR adding unique barcodes, with bead cleanups after each round. Each sample batch included a kit-provided positive control reaction and a negative control reaction. The final libraries were assessed on an Agilent 4200 TapeStation D1000 ScreenTape, pooled by volume, and quantified by qPCR. Sequencing was performed on an Illumina NextSeq500 with a MidOutput 150-cycle cartridge, and 156 Read1 and 15 Index1 cycles were run with kit custom primers. The pooled library was loaded at about 1 pM, and roughly 20% PhiX control was spiked in. For the original study's pipeline: The vendor-processed data were analyzed in R, and a clonotype was defined as all T cells that share the same CDR3 nucleotide sequence. For clone abundance analyses, frequencies were normalized to the 10,000 most abundant clones in each sample. Before analysis, public T cell clones were removed, and these numbered fewer than six per sample on average. Tumor-enriched and baseline blood-enriched clonotypes were defined by at least a 32-fold difference in abundance between compartments. A beta-binomial differential abundance model was applied to find clonotypes that expanded or contracted between blood time points. Similarity between tumor and blood repertoires was quantified using the Baroni-Urbani and Buser coefficient, and groups were compared with two-tailed Wilcoxon tests in R. TCRdb retrieved this table from immuneACCESS and kept in-frame rearrangements only. Not all clones are present; in checked studies, unresolved V genes account for under half, and no reason is known for the remainder. From that table come the V and J calls and clone size; the DNA was used to work out D and trimming. The sample data list some 130,000 clones, and about 81% of these were observed just once. The top ten clonotypes cover about 1.9% of the sample.

In regard to this clone: It lacks a known antigen. No much larger clone is present one base from it, and per-base qualities are unavailable.

Summary of the overall study and its limitations: Blood repertoire dynamics were not followed beyond 4 weeks after treatment. Because the trial had a single-armed design, the trial could not examine how radiation dose or scheduling affected the TCR repertoire. Because pretreatment tumor biopsies were not available, the study could not determine whether clonotypes were already present within the tumor at baseline. In blood, the top tumor clonotypes increased between baseline and 2 weeks post-radiation and then shrank by 4 weeks, which suggests that tumor-resident clones expanded only transiently.

The clonotype originates from a woman aged 55-75 years with renal cell carcinoma. The input for sequencing was blood, taken from a patient whose treatment included radiotherapy and nephrectomy. The sequence is built from TRBV9 and TRBJ1-3, with no D gene named confidently. DNA sequence: TGTGCCAGCTCCGCGAGCTCTGGAAACACCATATATTTT. This is translated as CASSASSGNTIYF. Extended through the reference TRBV9 and TRBJ1-3 proteins, this CDR3 yields the full variable domain: DSGVTQTPKHLITATGQRVTLRCSPRSGDLSVYWYQQSLDQGLQFLIQYYNGEERAKGNILERFSAQQFPDLHSELNLSSLELGDSALYFCASSASSGNTIYFGEGSWLTVV.